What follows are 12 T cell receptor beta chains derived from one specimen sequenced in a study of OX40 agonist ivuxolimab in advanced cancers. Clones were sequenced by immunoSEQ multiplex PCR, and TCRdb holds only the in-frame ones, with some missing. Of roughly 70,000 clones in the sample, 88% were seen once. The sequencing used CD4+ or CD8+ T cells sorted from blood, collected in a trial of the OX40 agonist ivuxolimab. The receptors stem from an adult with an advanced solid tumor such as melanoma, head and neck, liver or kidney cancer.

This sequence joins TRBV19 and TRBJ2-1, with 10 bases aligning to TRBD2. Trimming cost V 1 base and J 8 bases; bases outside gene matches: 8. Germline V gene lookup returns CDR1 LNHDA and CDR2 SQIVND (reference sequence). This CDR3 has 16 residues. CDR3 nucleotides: TGTGCCAGTAGTATAGGAGCGGGAGGGCCAACGGATGAGCAGTTCTTC. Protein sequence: CASSIGAGGPTDEQFF.

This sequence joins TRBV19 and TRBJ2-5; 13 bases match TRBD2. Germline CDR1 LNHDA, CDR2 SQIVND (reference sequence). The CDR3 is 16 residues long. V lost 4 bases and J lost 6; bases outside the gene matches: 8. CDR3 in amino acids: CASSSQLAGGPKTQYF. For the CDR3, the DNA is TGTGCCAGTAGTAGCCAACTAGCGGGAGGGCCGAAGACCCAGTACTTC.

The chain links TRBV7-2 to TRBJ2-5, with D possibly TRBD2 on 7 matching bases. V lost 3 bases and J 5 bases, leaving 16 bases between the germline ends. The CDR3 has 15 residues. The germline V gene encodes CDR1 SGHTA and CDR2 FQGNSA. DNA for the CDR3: TGTGCCAGCAGCTTTGAAATCGGGGGGCGGGAGACCCAGTACTTC. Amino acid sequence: CASSFEIGGRETQYF.

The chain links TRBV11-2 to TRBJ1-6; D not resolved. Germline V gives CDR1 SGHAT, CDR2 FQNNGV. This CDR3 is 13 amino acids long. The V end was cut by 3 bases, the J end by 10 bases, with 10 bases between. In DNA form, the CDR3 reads TGTGCCAGCAGCTTTGACCCGAGGTCACCCCTCCACTTT. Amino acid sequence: CASSFDPRSPLHF.

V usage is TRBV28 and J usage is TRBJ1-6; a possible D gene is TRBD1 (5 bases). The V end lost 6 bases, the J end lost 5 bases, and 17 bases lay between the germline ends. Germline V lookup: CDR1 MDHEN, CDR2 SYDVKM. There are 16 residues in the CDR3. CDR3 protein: CASSRGGAMDNSPLHF. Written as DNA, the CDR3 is TGTGCCAGCAGCCGCGGCGGGGCGATGGATAATTCACCCCTCCACTTT.

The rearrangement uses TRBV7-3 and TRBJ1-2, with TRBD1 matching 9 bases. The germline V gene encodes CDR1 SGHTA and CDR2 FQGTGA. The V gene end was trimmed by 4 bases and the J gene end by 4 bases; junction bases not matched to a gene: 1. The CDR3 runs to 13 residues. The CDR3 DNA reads TGTGCCAGCAGCTCGGACAGGGGCTATGGCTACACCTTC. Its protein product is CASSSDRGYGYTF. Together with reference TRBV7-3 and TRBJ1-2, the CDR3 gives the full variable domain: GAGVSQTPSNKVTEKGKYVELRCDPISGHTALYWYRQSLGQGPEFLIYFQGTGAADDSGLPNDRFFAVRPEGSVSTLKIQRTERGDSAVYLCASSSDRGYGYTFGSGTRLTVV.

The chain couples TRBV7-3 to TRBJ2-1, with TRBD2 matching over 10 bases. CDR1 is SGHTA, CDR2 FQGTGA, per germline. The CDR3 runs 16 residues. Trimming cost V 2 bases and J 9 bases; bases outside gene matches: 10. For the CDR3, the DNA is TGTGCCAGCAGCTTATTCAGGCTAGCGGGAGTGGGTGAGCAGTTCTTC. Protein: CASSLFRLAGVGEQFF.

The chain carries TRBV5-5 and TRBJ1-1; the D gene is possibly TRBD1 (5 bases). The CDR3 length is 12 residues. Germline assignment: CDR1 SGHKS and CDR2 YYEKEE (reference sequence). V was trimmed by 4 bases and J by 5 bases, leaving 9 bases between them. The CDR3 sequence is CASSRDGTEAFF. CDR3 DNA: TGTGCCAGCAGCAGGGACGGAACTGAAGCTTTCTTT.

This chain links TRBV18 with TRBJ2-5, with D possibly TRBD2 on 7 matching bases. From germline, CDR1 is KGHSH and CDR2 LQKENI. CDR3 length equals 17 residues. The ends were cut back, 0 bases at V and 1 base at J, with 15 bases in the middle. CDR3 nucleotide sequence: TGTGCCAGCTCACCACCGGGGGGGCCTACACCCCAAGAGACCCAGTACTTC. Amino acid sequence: CASSPPGGPTPQETQYF.

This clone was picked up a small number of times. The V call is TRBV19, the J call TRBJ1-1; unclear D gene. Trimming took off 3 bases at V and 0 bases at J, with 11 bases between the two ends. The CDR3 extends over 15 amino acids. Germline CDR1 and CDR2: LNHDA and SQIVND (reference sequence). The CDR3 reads CASSIMASLNTEAFF. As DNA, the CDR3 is TGTGCCAGTAGTATTATGGCCAGCTTGAACACTGAAGCTTTCTTT.

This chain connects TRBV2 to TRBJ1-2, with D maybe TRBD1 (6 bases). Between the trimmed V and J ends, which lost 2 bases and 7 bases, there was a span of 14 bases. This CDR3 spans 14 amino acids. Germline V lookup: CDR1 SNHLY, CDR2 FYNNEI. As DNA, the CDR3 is TGTGCCAGCAGTGAAAACAGGGACGGGCTTGGCTACACCTTC. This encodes CASSENRDGLGYTF.

The CDR3 sequence is CASSLAKTGGGEETQYF. The DNA of the CDR3 is TGTGCCAGCAGCTTAGCAAAAACGGGAGGCGGGGAAGAGACCCAGTACTTC. The rearrangement uses TRBV7-9 and TRBJ2-5; TRBD2 matches at 7 bases. Germline lookup yields CDR1 SEHNR and CDR2 FQNEAQ (reference sequence). J lost 3 bases, V lost 0 bases, and 10 bases had no gene match. The CDR3 covers 17 residues.